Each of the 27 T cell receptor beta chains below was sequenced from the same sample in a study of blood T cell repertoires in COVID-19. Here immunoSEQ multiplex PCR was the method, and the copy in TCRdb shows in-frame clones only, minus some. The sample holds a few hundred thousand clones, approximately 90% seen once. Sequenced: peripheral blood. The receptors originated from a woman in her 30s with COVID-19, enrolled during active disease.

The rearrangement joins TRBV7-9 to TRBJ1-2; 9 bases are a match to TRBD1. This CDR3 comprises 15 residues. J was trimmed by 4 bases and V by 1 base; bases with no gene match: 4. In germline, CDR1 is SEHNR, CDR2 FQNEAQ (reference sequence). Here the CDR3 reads CASSLVGQGRYGYTF. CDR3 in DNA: TGTGCCAGCAGCTTAGTGGGACAGGGACGCTATGGCTACACCTTC.

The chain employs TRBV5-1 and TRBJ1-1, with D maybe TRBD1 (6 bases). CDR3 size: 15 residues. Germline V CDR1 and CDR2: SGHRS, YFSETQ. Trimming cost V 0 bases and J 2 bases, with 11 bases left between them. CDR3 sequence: CASSLAPGANTEAFF. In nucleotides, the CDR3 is TGCGCCAGCAGCTTGGCCCCAGGGGCCAACACTGAAGCTTTCTTT.

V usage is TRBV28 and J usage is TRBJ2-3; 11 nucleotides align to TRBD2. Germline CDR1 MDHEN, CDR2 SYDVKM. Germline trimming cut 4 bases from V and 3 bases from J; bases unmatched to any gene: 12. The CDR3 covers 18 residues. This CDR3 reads CASSSLGALAGGTDTQYF. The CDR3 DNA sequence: TGTGCCAGCAGTTCCCTGGGGGCGCTAGCGGGAGGTACAGATACGCAGTATTTT.

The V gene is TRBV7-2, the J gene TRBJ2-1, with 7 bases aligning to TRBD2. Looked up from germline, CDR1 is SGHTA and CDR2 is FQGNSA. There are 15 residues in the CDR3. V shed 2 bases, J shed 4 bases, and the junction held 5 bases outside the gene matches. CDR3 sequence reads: CASSLSVAGYNEQFF. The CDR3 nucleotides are TGTGCCAGCAGCTTATCGGTAGCGGGTTACAATGAGCAGTTCTTC.

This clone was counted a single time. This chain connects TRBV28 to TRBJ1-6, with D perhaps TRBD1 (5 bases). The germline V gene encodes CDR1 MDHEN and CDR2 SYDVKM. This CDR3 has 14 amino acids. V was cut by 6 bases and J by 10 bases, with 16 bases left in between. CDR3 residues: CASSSTGRRSPLHF. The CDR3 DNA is TGTGCCAGCAGCTCAACAGGTCGTAGGTCACCCCTCCACTTT. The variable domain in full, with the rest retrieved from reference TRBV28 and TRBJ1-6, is DVKVTQSSRYLVKRTGEKVFLECVQDMDHENMFWYRQDPGLGLRLIYFSYDVKMKEKGDIPEGYSVSREKKERFSLILESASTNQTSMYLCASSSTGRRSPLHFGNGTRLTVT.

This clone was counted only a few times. CDR3 protein: CAWSEKGQGAGQPQHF. CDR3 sequence (DNA): TGTGCCTGGAGCGAGAAGGGACAGGGGGCTGGTCAGCCCCAGCATTTT. V gene TRBV30 combines with J gene TRBJ1-5; the match to TRBD1 covers 12 bases. The J segment lost 6 bases and the V segment lost 3 bases, leaving 9 bases of the junction unmatched. The CDR3 covers 16 residues. From germline, CDR1 is GTSNPN and CDR2 SVGIG (reference sequence).

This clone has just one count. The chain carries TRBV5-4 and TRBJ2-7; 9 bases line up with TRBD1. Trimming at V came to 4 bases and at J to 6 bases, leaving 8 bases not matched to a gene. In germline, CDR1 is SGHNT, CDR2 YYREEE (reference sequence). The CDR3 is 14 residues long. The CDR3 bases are TGTGCCAGCAGCCTCCGGGACAGGGTGGGCGAGCAGTACTTC. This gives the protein CASSLRDRVGEQYF.

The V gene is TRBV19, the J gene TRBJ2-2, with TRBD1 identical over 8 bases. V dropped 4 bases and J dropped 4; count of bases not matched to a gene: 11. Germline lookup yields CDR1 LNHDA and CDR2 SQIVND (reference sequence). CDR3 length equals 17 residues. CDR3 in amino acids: CASSTVPGQAITGELFF. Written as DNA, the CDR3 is TGTGCCAGTAGTACGGTACCGGGACAGGCCATCACCGGGGAGCTGTTTTTT.

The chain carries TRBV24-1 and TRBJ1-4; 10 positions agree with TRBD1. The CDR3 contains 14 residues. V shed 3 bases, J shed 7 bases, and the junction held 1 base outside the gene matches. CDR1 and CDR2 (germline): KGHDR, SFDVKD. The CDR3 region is CATSDRDRGEKLFF. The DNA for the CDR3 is TGTGCCACCAGTGATCGGGACAGGGGTGAAAAACTGTTTTTT.

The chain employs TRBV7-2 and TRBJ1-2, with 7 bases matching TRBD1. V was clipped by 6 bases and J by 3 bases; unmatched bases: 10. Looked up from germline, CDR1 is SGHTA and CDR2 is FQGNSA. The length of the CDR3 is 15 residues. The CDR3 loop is CASRAGDSPDYGYTF. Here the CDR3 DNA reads TGTGCCAGCAGGGCTGGGGACAGTCCAGACTATGGCTACACCTTC. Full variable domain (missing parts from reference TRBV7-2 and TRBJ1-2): GAGVSQSPSNKVTEKGKDVELRCDPISGHTALYWYRQSLGQGLEFLIYFQGNSAPDKSGLPSDRFSAERTGGSVSTLTIQRTQQEDSAVYLCASRAGDSPDYGYTFGSGTRLTVV.

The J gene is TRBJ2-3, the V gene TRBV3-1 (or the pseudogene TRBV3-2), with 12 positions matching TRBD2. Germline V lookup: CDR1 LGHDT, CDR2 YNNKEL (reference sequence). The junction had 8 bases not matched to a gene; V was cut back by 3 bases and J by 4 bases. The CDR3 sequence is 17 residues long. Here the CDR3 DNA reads TGTGCCAGCAGCCATCACAGACTAGCGGGAGAGGCAGATACGCAGTATTTT. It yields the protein CASSHHRLAGEADTQYF.

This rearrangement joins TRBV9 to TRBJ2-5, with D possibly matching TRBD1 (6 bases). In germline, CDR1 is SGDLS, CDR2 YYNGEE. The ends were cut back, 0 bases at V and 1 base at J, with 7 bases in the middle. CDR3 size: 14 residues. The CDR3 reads CASSVGGGQETQYF. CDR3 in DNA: TGTGCCAGCAGCGTAGGAGGGGGCCAAGAGACCCAGTACTTC. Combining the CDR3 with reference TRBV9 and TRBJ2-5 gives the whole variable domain DSGVTQTPKHLITATGQRVTLRCSPRSGDLSVYWYQQSLDQGLQFLIQYYNGEERAKGNILERFSAQQFPDLHSELNLSSLELGDSALYFCASSVGGGQETQYFGPGTRLLVL.

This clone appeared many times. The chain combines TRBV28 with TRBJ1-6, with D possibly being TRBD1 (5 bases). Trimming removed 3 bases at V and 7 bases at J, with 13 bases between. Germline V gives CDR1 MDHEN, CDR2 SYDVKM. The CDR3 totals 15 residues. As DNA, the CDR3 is TGTGCCAGCAGTTTTGGGGGGTTCAGGAATTCACCCCTCCACTTT. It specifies CASSFGGFRNSPLHF.

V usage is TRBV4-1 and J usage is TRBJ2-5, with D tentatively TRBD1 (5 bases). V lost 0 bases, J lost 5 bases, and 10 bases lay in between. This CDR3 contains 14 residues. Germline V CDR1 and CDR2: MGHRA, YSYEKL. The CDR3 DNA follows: TGCGCCAGCAGCCAAGACCAGGGTTGGGAGACCCAGTACTTC. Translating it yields CASSQDQGWETQYF.

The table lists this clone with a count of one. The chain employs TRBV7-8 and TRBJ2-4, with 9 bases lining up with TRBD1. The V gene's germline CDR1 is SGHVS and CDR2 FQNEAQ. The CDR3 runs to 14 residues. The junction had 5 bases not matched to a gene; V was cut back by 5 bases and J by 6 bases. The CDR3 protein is CASSRRQGVNIQYF. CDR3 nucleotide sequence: TGTGCCAGCAGCAGGAGACAGGGGGTAAACATTCAGTACTTC. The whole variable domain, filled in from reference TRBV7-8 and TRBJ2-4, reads GAGVSQSPRYKVAKRGQDVALRCDPISGHVSLFWYQQALGQGPEFLTYFQNEAQLDKSGLPSDRFFAERPEGSVSTLKIQRTQQEDSAVYLCASSRRQGVNIQYFGAGTRLSVL.

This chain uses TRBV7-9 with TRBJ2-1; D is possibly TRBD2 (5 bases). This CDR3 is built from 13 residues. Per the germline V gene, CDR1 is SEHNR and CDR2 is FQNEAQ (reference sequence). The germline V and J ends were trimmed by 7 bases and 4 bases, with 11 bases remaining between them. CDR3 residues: CASTLPGYNEQFF. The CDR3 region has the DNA TGTGCCAGCACCCTCCCGGGATACAATGAGCAGTTCTTC.

The CDR3 region is CASSRGTSGRGPPTEQYF. DNA of the CDR3: TGTGCCAGCAGCCGAGGGACTAGCGGGAGGGGACCCCCCACCGAGCAGTACTTC. V gene TRBV6-6 combines with J gene TRBJ2-7, with 16 bases lining up with TRBD2. Germline values: CDR1 MNHNY, CDR2 SVGAGI (reference sequence). The CDR3 is 18 residues long. J lost 6 bases, V lost 6 bases, and 14 bases had no gene match.

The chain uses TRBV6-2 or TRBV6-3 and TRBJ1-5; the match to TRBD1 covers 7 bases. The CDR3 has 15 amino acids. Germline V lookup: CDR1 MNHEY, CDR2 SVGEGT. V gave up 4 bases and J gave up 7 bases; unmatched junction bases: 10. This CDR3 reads CASSSIADRAQPQHF. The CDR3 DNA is TGTGCCAGCAGTTCCATAGCAGACAGGGCGCAGCCCCAGCATTTT.

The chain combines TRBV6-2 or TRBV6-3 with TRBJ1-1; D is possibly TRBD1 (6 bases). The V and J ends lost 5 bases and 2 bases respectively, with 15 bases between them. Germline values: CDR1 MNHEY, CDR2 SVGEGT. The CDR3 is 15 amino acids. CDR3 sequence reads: CASSRIPGHNTEAFF. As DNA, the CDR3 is TGTGCCAGCAGTCGCATCCCGGGACACAACACTGAAGCTTTCTTT.

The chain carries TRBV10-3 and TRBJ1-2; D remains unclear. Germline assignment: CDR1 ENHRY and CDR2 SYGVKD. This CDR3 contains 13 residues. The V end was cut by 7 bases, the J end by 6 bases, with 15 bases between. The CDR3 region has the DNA TGTGCCATCAAGGCAGGATGGCTGGATGGCTACACCTTC. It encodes CAIKAGWLDGYTF.

CDR3 loop: CAWTDRGLAFF. The CDR3 region has the DNA TGTGCCTGGACAGACAGGGGGTTGGCTTTCTTT. This chain uses TRBV30 with TRBJ1-1; 9 bases match TRBD1. Germline V gene sequence: CDR1 GTSNPN, CDR2 SVGIG (reference sequence). The J segment lost 11 bases and the V segment lost 4 bases, leaving 5 bases of the junction unmatched. This CDR3 region has 11 residues.

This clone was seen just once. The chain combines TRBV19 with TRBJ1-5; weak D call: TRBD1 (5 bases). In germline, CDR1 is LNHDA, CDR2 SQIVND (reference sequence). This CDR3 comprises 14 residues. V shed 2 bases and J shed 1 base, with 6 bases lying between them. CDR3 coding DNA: TGTGCCAGTAGTATACGACAGAGCAATCAGCCCCAGCATTTT. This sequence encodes CASSIRQSNQPQHF.

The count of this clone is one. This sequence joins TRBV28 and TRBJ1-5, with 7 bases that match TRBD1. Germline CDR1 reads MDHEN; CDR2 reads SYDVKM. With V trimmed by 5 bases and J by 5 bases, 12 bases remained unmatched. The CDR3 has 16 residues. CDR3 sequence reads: CASSPLNRGRYQPQHF. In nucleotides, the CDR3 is TGTGCCAGCAGTCCCCTTAACAGGGGTAGGTATCAGCCCCAGCATTTT.

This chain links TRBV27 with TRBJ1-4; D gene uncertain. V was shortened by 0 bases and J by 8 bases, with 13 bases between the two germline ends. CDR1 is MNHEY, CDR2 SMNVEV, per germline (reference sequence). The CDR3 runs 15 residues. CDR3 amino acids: CASSLSGPTPEKLFF. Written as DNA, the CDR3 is TGTGCCAGCAGTTTATCAGGCCCGACTCCGGAAAAACTGTTTTTT.

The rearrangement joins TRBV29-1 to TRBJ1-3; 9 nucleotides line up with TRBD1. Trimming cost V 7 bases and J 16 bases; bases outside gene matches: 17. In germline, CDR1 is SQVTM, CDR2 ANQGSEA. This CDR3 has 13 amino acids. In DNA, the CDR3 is TGCAGCGCCTCCGGGGGTTTGGGACAGGGCCCCTATTTT. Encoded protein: CSASGGLGQGPYF.

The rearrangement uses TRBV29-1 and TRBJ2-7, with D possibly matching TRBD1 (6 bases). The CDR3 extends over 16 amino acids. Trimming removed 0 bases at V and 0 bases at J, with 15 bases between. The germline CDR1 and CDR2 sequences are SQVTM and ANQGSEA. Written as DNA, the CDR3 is TGCAGCGTTGAAGAAGCGACAGGACCTATCTCCTACGAGCAGTACTTC. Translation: CSVEEATGPISYEQYF.

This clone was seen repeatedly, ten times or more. CDR3 nucleotide sequence: TGTGCCAGCAGCGTATCGGGACTCCACACAGATACGCAGTATTTT. It codes for CASSVSGLHTDTQYF. The V and J genes are TRBV9 and TRBJ2-3; perhaps TRBD2 as D (6 bases). The length of the CDR3 is 15 residues. Germline CDR1 reads SGDLS; CDR2 reads YYNGEE. The V and J ends lost 1 base and 2 bases respectively, with 11 bases between them.